Each of the 6 T cell receptor beta chains below was sequenced from the same sample in a study of cytomegalovirus exposure and HLA in healthy donors (dated by TCRdb to 2016 to 2017). Library construction relied on the immunoSEQ multiplex PCR assay. For the multiplex PCR, a mixture combining 60 forward primers for TCR Vbeta segments and 13 reverse primers for TCR Jbeta segments was used. The immuneACCESS repertoire file appears here via TCRdb, limited to in-frame rearrangements. These files lack a portion of the clones; in checked studies, under half of the deficit traces to unresolved V genes, and the cause of the others is not known. Here the sample has some 150,000 clones; approximately 80% occur a single time. The ten largest clones take up less than 4.5% of the sample. The sample was PBMCs. Receptors were obtained from a man aged 30-40 years in good health and CMV-seropositive.

The J gene is TRBJ2-2, the V gene TRBV6-4; D may be TRBD1 (5 bases). This CDR3 is 14 amino acids long. Germline CDR1 and CDR2: MRHNA and SNTAGT. V was pared by 8 bases and J by 0 bases, with 10 bases between. CDR3 bases: TGTGCCAGCGCCCTGACAGCGAACACCGGGGAGCTGTTTTTT. Translated, it gives CASALTANTGELFF.

CDR3 amino acids: CASSPMDQGDTQYF. CDR3 DNA: TGTGCCAGCTCACCCATGGACCAGGGGGATACGCAGTATTTT. V and J are TRBV18 and TRBJ2-3; maybe TRBD1 (6 bases). The CDR3 loop spans 14 amino acids. V gave up 3 bases and J gave up 6 bases, with 13 bases separating them. Germline V gives CDR1 KGHSH, CDR2 LQKENI.

This clone was seen a few times. The rearrangement uses TRBV19 and TRBJ1-4; 7 bases align to TRBD1. Germline assignment: CDR1 LNHDA and CDR2 SQIVND (reference sequence). Trimming cost V 3 bases and J 6 bases; bases outside gene matches: 4. The CDR3 loop spans 14 amino acids. The CDR3 DNA reads as TGTGCCAGTAGTATCAGGGGGTATGATGAAAAACTGTTTTTT. It encodes CASSIRGYDEKLFF. The variable domain in full, completed from reference TRBV19 and TRBJ1-4, reads DGGITQSPKYLFRKEGQNVTLSCEQNLNHDAMYWYRQDPGQGLRLIYYSQIVNDFQKGDIAEGYSVSREKKESFPLTVTSAQKNPTAFYLCASSIRGYDEKLFFGSGTQLSVL.

The CDR3 region has the DNA TGTGCCAGCAGCTTATGGGGACAGGAACCCTACGAGCAGTACTTC. It specifies CASSLWGQEPYEQYF. V usage is TRBV7-6 and J usage is TRBJ2-7; TRBD1 agrees at 8 bases. CDR1 and CDR2 (germline): SGHVS, FNYEAQ. With 2 bases clipped from V and 2 bases from J, the junction kept 5 bases outside the gene matches. The CDR3 length is 15 residues.

J is TRBJ1-3 and V is TRBV4-1; 9 bases map to TRBD1. The J segment lost 4 bases and the V segment lost 4 bases, leaving 8 bases of the junction unmatched. Germline V gene data show CDR1 as MGHRA and CDR2 as YSYEKL. The CDR3 has 16 amino acids. This CDR3 reads CASSPVGTGNGNTIYF. The DNA of the CDR3 is TGCGCCAGCAGCCCAGTAGGGACAGGGAACGGAAACACCATATATTTT.

The chain uses TRBV5-1 and TRBJ2-7; D is possibly TRBD1 (8 bases). Looked up from germline, CDR1 is SGHRS and CDR2 is YFSETQ. Trimming took off 2 bases at V and 6 bases at J, with 15 bases between the two ends. CDR3 size: 14 residues. This CDR3 reads CASSLQGGFVEQYF. For the CDR3, the DNA is TGCGCCAGCAGCTTACAGGGGGGGTTTGTCGAGCAGTACTTC.